This TCR beta chain was captured in a study of blood T cells in healthy people across ages. J was trimmed by 8 bases and V by 2 bases; bases with no gene match: 4. CDR3 length: 15 residues. Germline lookup yields CDR1 SGHAT and CDR2 FQNNGV. Alongside a J-beta primer mix, a sample-barcoded 5' primer served in a second PCR lasting roughly 7 to 11 cycles. Tags on each cDNA molecule came from a template-switch adaptor with 12 random nucleotides. CDR3-containing paired-end reads numbering at least 2.5 million came from each sample. Each CDR3 protein is one row after TCRdb ran MiXCR on the 5' RACE reads. This table has 250,000 to 300,000 distinct CDR3 sequences, around 30% appearing once. About this clonotype: Its cognate antigen is unknown.

Samples each had at least 6 micrograms of total RNA extracted. Study-level points and caveats: Diversity of TCR beta per million T cells declined in a roughly linear way with age.

The sample taken for sequencing was blood. The origin of this receptor is a woman aged 70-85 years in good health. The chain combines TRBV11-2 with TRBJ2-1; 12 bases fit TRBD1. In nucleotides, the CDR3 is TGTGCCAGCAGCTTACCAGGGACAGGGGGCTATGAGCAGTTCTTC. The encoded protein is CASSLPGTGGYEQFF.